Shown below are 21 T cell receptor beta chains from a single sample sequenced in a study of T cell repertoires in cytomegalovirus infection. One entry per CDR3 protein, called by TCRdb with MiXCR from the reads. Here the sample spans fewer than 850,000 distinct CDR3 sequences, about 28% being singletons. Antigens for these TCRs are unknown. This specimen consisted of cultured CD8+ T cells from PBMCs, obtained from culture after CMV antigen stimulation. These receptors originate from a human donor in good health (CMV status not recorded). Some clones in this sample may be carry-over from other donors' samples.

CDR3 nucleotide sequence: TGTGCCAGCAGTGAAGTTCGGGCCTTTTCTAATGAAAAACTGTTTTTT. This gives the protein CASSEVRAFSNEKLFF. The chain uses TRBV6-1 and TRBJ1-4; D ambiguous. This CDR3 spans 16 amino acids. V lost 1 base to trimming and J lost 3 bases, with 12 bases between them. Germline V gene lookup returns CDR1 MNHNS and CDR2 SASEGT.

This clonotype came up many times. The chain uses TRBV7-2 and TRBJ2-3, with 12 nucleotides matching TRBD2. The ends lost 2 bases at V and 2 bases at J; junction bases unmatched: 5. Germline V gives CDR1 SGHTA, CDR2 FQGNSA. The CDR3 has 17 residues. CDR3 sequence reads: CASSLRLAGGTTDTQYF. The CDR3 coding sequence is TGTGCCAGCAGCTTAAGGCTAGCGGGGGGGACCACAGATACGCAGTATTTT.

Only a few counts were recorded for this clonotype. The chain recombines TRBV20-1 with TRBJ2-3; possible D gene TRBD2, 6 bases. There are 16 residues in the CDR3. The germline V gene encodes CDR1 DFQATT and CDR2 SNEGSKA (reference sequence). V was clipped by 5 bases and J by 2 bases, with 20 bases between them. The chain's CDR3 is CSAFRDLLEDTDTQYF. CDR3 DNA sequence: TGCAGTGCTTTCCGGGACTTGCTCGAGGACACAGATACGCAGTATTTT.

This clonotype was seen many times. The chain couples TRBV7-2 to TRBJ1-6; a weak D match, TRBD1 (5 bases). Germline CDR1 is SGHTA and CDR2 is FQGNSA. This CDR3 is built from 15 residues. Between the trimmed V and J ends, which lost 7 bases and 8 bases, there was a span of 18 bases. CDR3 loop: CASTPRGREDSPLHF. The CDR3 DNA is TGTGCCAGCACTCCCCGTGGCAGGGAGGATTCACCCCTCCACTTT.

This clonotype was recorded many times. The CDR3 sequence: CASSITGSNQPQHF. CDR3 bases: TGTGCCAGCAGCATTACAGGTAGCAATCAGCCCCAGCATTTT. The V gene is TRBV7-9, the J gene TRBJ1-5; D perhaps matches TRBD1 (5 bases). The CDR3 has 14 amino acids. V dropped 5 bases and J dropped 0 bases, with 8 bases sitting between them. Germline CDR1 SEHNR, CDR2 FQNEAQ (reference sequence).

This clonotype was seen only a few times. The chain couples TRBV4-1 to TRBJ1-5, with 7 bases aligning to TRBD1. CDR1 and CDR2 (germline): MGHRA, YSYEKL. The CDR3 is 21 residues long. After removal of 3 bases from V and 0 bases from J, the junction contained 20 bases not matched to a gene. The CDR3 region has the DNA TGCGCCAGCAGCCATACAAAAGGCACAGGGGTCCAGGTCTATAGCAATCAGCCCCAGCATTTT. Its protein is CASSHTKGTGVQVYSNQPQHF.

There are a few counts of this clonotype. The genes are TRBV5-5 and TRBJ2-1, with a weak D call TRBD1 (7 bases). This CDR3 has 13 amino acids. Germline CDR1 is SGHKS and CDR2 is YYEKEE (reference sequence). Trimming left V 0 bases short and J 9 bases short, with 10 bases between. DNA of the CDR3: TGTGCCAGCAGCTTGGTGCAGGGGGGTGAGCAGTTCTTC. Translated: CASSLVQGGEQFF.

This chain uses TRBV6-8 with TRBJ1-1; D is perhaps TRBD1 (5 bases). V lost 6 bases, J lost 6 bases, and 17 bases lay in between. The V gene's germline CDR1 is MNHGY and CDR2 SAAAGT. CDR3 length equals 14 residues. Here the CDR3 DNA reads TGTGCCAGCAGCGGGACTCAAACCCCCTCTGAAGCTTTCTTT. This sequence encodes CASSGTQTPSEAFF.

The chain has TRBV19 and TRBJ2-1; 9 bases map to TRBD1. The CDR3 runs 16 residues. The germline V gene encodes CDR1 LNHDA and CDR2 SQIVND (reference sequence). Trimming cost V 6 bases and J 6 bases; bases outside gene matches: 12. The CDR3 region has the DNA TGTGCCAGTAGCATCATGGGACAGGGTTTACGCAATGAGCAGTTCTTC. The encoded protein is CASSIMGQGLRNEQFF.

This clonotype was seen many times. V usage is TRBV7-9 and J usage is TRBJ2-1, with D perhaps assigned TRBD1 or TRBD2 (6 bases each). The CDR3 extends over 13 amino acids. The V end was cut by 8 bases, the J end by 12 bases, with 20 bases between. Germline lookup yields CDR1 SEHNR and CDR2 FQNEAQ (reference sequence). The CDR3, as DNA: TGTGCCAGCCTCACACCGGGGGCCGCGGGGCAGTTCTTC. Translating gives CASLTPGAAGQFF.

The CDR3 loop is CASSPSPGTGVGGYTF. The CDR3 nucleotides are TGTGCCAGCAGTCCGAGTCCCGGGACAGGGGTTGGAGGCTACACCTTC. The V gene is TRBV2, the J gene TRBJ1-2; 10 positions match TRBD1. Germline-derived CDR1 and CDR2 are SNHLY and FYNNEI. J lost 8 bases, V lost 5 bases, and 14 bases had no gene match. The CDR3 runs to 16 residues.

The CDR3 spells CASSLVRKAKNIQYF. The CDR3 DNA is TGTGCCAGCAGCTTAGTGAGGAAAGCCAAAAACATTCAGTACTTC. The chain has TRBV7-6 and TRBJ2-4, with D unresolved. CDR1 is SGHVS, CDR2 FNYEAQ, per germline. The CDR3 loop spans 15 amino acids. Trimming shortened V by 1 base and J by 0 bases, and 7 bases separated the two germline ends.

The rearrangement uses TRBV7-9 and TRBJ2-3; possibly TRBD2 for D (6 bases). The CDR3 has 15 residues. CDR1 SEHNR and CDR2 FQNEAQ come from the germline V gene (reference sequence). Trimming removed 1 base from V and 2 bases from J, with 10 bases in between. CDR3 DNA: TGTGCCAGCAGCTTAGTACTAGCCTACACAGATACGCAGTATTTT. Amino acid sequence: CASSLVLAYTDTQYF.

V is TRBV19 and J is TRBJ1-4; D may be TRBD1 (5 bases). V lost 6 bases, J lost 3 bases, and 11 bases lay in between. Looked up from germline, CDR1 is LNHDA and CDR2 is SQIVND (reference sequence). The CDR3 has 14 residues. CDR3: CASRLGAANEKLFF. CDR3 nucleotides: TGTGCCAGTAGACTAGGGGCAGCTAATGAAAAACTGTTTTTT.

The chain combines TRBV2 with TRBJ1-6; possibly TRBD1 for D (6 bases). Trimming left V 3 bases short and J 2 bases short, with 11 bases between. The V gene's germline CDR1 is SNHLY and CDR2 FYNNEI. The CDR3 has 16 amino acids. CDR3 sequence (DNA): TGTGCCAGCAGTGATGGGGGGGCCGCCTATAATTCACCCCTCCACTTT. This translates into CASSDGGAAYNSPLHF.

This chain uses TRBV13 with TRBJ2-1, with D possibly being TRBD1 or TRBD2 (5 bases each). The CDR3 spans 15 residues. The germline V gene encodes CDR1 PRHDT and CDR2 FYEKMQ (reference sequence). Deletions cut 6 bases from V and 7 bases from J, with 19 bases between. CDR3 sequence (DNA): TGTGCCAGCAGTCCGGGACGGAGGCCGGGGAATGAGCAGTTCTTC. Protein sequence: CASSPGRRPGNEQFF. The full variable domain, its missing parts supplied by reference TRBV13 and TRBJ2-1, is AAGVIQSPRHLIKEKRETATLKCYPIPRHDTVYWYQQGPGQDPQFLISFYEKMQSDKGSIPDRFSAQQFSDYHSELNMSSLELGDSALYFCASSPGRRPGNEQFFGPGTRLTVL.

This chain links TRBV7-9 with TRBJ2-7; D uncertain. Per the germline V gene, CDR1 is SEHNR and CDR2 is FQNEAQ (reference sequence). The CDR3 extends over 14 amino acids. V gave up 1 base and J gave up 6 bases, with 13 bases separating them. CDR3 in DNA: TGTGCCAGCAGCTTAGAACTGGGGAAAGGCGAGCAGTACGTC. Translated: CASSLELGKGEQYV.

This clonotype occurred a few times. The chain is built from TRBV28 and TRBJ1-1; D gene unclear. Between the trimmed V and J ends, which lost 6 bases and 0 bases, there was a span of 17 bases. The CDR3 sequence is 16 residues long. Germline CDR1 and CDR2: MDHEN and SYDVKM. The CDR3 reads CASSPIPVGLNTEAFF. CDR3 DNA sequence: TGTGCCAGCAGCCCCATCCCGGTTGGGCTGAACACTGAAGCTTTCTTT.

Notes on this clonotype: The conserved final phenylalanine or tryptophan is absent from the CDR3, which likely points to a read error. The chain carries TRBV12-3 or TRBV12-4 and TRBJ1-1; D is uncertain. Trimming stripped 3 bases from V and 1 base from J, with 3 bases between. This CDR3 region has 12 residues. Written as DNA, the CDR3 is TGTGCCAGCAGTTTGAAGAACACTGAAGCTTTCTTG. Amino acids: CASSLKNTEAFL.

This clonotype was seen at least ten times. V is TRBV6-1 and J is TRBJ2-2; D remains unclear. Germline values: CDR1 MNHNS, CDR2 SASEGT. This CDR3 region has 12 residues. The V end was cut by 8 bases, the J end by 4 bases, with 8 bases between. CDR3 nucleotide sequence: TGTGCCAGCCTTTCAGGCACCGGGGAGCTGTTTTTT. It encodes CASLSGTGELFF.

This clonotype was seen a few times. The chain combines TRBV7-6 with TRBJ2-7, with 11 bases lining up with TRBD2. Germline loops: CDR1 SGHVS, CDR2 FNYEAQ. The CDR3 runs 15 residues. J was trimmed by 7 bases and V by 4 bases; bases with no gene match: 9. This chain's CDR3 is CASSSDPGTSGEQYF. The CDR3 bases are TGTGCCAGCAGCTCGGATCCGGGGACTAGCGGAGAGCAGTACTTC.